This TCR beta chain came from a study of CD8+CD57+ T cells in acquired aplastic anemia. Investigators profiled TCR beta VDJ and CDR3 from genomic DNA template. One entry per CDR3 protein results from TCRdb running MiXCR on the reads. The sample contains 200,000 to 250,000 distinct CDR3 sequences, around 63% of which appear only once. V gave up 5 bases and J gave up 5 bases, with 16 bases separating them. Germline-derived CDR1 and CDR2 are SNHLY and FYNNEI. The CDR3 extends over 14 amino acids. Sequencing was carried out using sorted CD4+, CD8+, or CD8+CD57+ T cells (not recorded which) from PBMCs. The source of this sequence is a human donor in good health. The chain joins TRBV2 to TRBJ2-7; unclear D gene. CDR3 nucleotides: TGTGCCAGCAGTCTGGATAGTTGGTCCCACGAGCAGTACTTC. Its translation: CASSLDSWSHEQYF.